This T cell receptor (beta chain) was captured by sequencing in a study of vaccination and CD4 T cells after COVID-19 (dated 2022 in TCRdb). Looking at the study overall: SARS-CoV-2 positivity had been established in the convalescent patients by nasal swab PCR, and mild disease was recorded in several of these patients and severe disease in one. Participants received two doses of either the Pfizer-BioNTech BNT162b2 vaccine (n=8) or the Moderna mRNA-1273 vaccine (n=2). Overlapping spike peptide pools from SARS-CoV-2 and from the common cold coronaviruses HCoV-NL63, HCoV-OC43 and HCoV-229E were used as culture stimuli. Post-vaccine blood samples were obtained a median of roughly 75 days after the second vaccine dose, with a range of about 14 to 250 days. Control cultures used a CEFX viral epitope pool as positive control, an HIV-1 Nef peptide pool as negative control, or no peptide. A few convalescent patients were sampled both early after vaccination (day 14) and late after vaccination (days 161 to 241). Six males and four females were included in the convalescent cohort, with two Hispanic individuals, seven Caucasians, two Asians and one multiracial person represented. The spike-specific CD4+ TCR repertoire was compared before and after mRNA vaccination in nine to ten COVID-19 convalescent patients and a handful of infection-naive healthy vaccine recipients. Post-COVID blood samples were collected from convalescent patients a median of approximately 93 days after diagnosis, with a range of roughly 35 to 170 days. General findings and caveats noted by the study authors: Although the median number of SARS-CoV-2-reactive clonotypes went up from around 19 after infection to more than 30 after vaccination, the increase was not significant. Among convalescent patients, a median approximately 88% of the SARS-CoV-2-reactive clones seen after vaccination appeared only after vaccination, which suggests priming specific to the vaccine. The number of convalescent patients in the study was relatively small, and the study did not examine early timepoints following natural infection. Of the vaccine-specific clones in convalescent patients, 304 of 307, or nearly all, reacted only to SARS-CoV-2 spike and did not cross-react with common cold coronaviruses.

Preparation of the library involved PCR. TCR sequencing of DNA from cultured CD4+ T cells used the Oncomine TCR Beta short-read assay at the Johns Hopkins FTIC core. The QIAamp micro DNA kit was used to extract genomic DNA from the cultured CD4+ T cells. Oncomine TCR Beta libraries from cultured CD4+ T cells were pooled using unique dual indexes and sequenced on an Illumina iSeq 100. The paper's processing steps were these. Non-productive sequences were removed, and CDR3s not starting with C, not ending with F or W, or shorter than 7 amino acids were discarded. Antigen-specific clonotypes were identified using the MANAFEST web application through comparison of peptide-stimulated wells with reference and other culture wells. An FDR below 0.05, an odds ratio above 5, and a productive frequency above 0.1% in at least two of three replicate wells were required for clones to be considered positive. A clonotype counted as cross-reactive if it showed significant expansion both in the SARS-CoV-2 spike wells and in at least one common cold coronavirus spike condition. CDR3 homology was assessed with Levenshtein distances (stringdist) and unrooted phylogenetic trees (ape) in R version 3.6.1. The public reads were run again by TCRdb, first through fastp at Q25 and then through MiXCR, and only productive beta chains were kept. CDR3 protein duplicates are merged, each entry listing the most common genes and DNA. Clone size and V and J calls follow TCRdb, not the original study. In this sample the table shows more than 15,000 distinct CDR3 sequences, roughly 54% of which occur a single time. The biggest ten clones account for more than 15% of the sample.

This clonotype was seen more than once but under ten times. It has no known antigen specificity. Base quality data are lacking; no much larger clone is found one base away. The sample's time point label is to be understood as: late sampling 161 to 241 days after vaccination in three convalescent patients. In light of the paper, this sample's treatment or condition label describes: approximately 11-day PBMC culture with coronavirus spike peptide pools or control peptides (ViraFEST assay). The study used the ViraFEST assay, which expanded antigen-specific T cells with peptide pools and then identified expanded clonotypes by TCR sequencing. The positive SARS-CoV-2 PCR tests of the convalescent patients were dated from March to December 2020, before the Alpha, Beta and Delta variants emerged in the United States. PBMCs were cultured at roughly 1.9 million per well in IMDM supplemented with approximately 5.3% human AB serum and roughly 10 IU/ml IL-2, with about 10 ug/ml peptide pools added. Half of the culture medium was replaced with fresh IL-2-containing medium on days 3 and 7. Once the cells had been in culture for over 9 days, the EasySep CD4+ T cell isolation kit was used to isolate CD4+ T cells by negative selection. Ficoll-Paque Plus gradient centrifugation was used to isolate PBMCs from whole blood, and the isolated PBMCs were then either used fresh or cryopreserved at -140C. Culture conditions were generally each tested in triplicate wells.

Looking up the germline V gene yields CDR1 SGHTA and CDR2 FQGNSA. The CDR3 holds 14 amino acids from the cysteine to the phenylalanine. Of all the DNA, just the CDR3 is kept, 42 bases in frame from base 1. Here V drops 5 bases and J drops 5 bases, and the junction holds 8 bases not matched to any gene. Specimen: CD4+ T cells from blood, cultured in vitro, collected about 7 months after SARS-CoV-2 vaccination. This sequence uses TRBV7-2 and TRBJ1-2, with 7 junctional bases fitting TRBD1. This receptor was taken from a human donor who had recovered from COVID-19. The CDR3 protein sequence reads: CASSPQTGSYGYTF. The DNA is TGTGCCAGCAGCCCACAGACAGGGAGTTATGGCTACACCTTC.